This TCR beta chain was sequenced during a study of T cells in Graves' hyperthyroidism and ophthalmopathy. Amplification yielded TCR beta CDR3 regions, with RNA transcripts as the source. The TCR CDR3 was amplified in a first-round RT-PCR using the HTBI primer set. TCRdb redid the calling of the multiplex PCR reads with MiXCR, one entry per CDR3 protein. Altogether about 600,000 distinct CDR3 sequences are present, approximately 15% being singletons, with the ten largest covering around 7%. The CDR3 sequence is 15 residues long. Germline V CDR1 and CDR2: MNHNS, SASEGT. This clonotype was seen a handful of times. The junction departs from germline at one end; a sequencing error may be responsible.

V is TRBV6-1 and J is TRBJ2-1; 9 bases align to TRBD2. The receptor was derived from a young woman with Graves' ophthalmopathy. Sequenced: blood. CDR3 sequence (DNA): TGTGCCAGCGGTGAGGCAGCGGGAGGCTACAATGAGCAGTTCTTC. It is translated as CASGEAAGGYNEQFF.